The 30 T cell receptor beta chains given below trace back to one sample, sequenced in a study of blood T cell repertoires in COVID-19. Profiling relied on immunoSEQ multiplex PCR, and the TCRdb table lists in-frame clones only, not all of them. The data hold under 350,000 clones, with about four fifths observed a single time. The sequencing sample was made of peripheral blood. The receptors derive from a woman aged 45-59 years who had recovered from COVID-19.

V usage is TRBV28 and J usage is TRBJ1-1; TRBD1 is a possible D gene (5 bases). Germline V CDR1 and CDR2: MDHEN, SYDVKM. The V and J ends lost 8 bases and 7 bases respectively, with 26 bases between them. The CDR3 loop spans 16 amino acids. Here the CDR3 reads CASHRTGSQRKGEAFF. CDR3 DNA: TGTGCCAGCCATAGAACAGGTTCTCAAAGGAAAGGTGAAGCTTTCTTT.

The sample holds one count of this clone. V gene TRBV6-4 combines with J gene TRBJ1-2; TRBD1 agrees at 7 bases. Trimming cost V 6 bases and J 0 bases; bases outside gene matches: 4. CDR3 length equals 14 residues. CDR1 MRHNA and CDR2 SNTAGT come from the germline V gene. CDR3 DNA: TGTGCCAGCAGACCCGGGACAGCTAACTATGGCTACACCTTC. Residues: CASRPGTANYGYTF.

The chain has TRBV18 and TRBJ1-2, with D unresolved. CDR3 length equals 12 residues. CDR1 and CDR2 (germline): KGHSH, LQKENI. Between the trimmed V and J ends, which lost 3 bases and 12 bases, there was a span of 14 bases. The CDR3 region has the DNA TGTGCCAGCTCACCTTCGGAGAGCCCGGACACCTTC. It yields the protein CASSPSESPDTF.

The chain couples TRBV5-6 to TRBJ1-5; D gene unclear. This CDR3 region has 15 residues. V gave up 0 bases and J gave up 2 bases, with 9 bases separating them. Germline assignment: CDR1 SGHDT and CDR2 YYEEEE. CDR3 nucleotides: TGTGCCAGCAGCTTGGGTGTCAGTGGCAATCAGCCCCAGCATTTT. Its protein is CASSLGVSGNQPQHF.

This clone appeared once. The chain recombines TRBV28 with TRBJ2-5, with 9 bases aligning to TRBD2. The CDR3 spans 17 residues. V shed 6 bases, J shed 1 base, and the junction held 12 bases outside the gene matches. The germline CDR1 and CDR2 sequences are MDHEN and SYDVKM. DNA of the CDR3: TGTGCCAGCAGACCCCAAAGACTAGCGGCTCCCCAAGAGACCCAGTACTTC. Translation: CASRPQRLAAPQETQYF.

V and J are TRBV21-1 and TRBJ2-7; the table calls TRBD2, which could not be checked here. TRBV21-1 is classified as a pseudogene. The CDR3 sequence is 16 residues long. As DNA, the CDR3 is TGTGCCAGCTCTAGAGGCGGGGGGGCCTTTTGTCGTCCTCTCGACTTC. Translating gives CASSRGGGAFCRPLDF.

The chain is built from TRBV20-1 and TRBJ2-3; TRBD1 matches 11 bases. This CDR3 has 19 amino acids. The junction had 15 bases not matched to a gene; V was cut back by 3 bases and J by 1 base. From germline, CDR1 is DFQATT and CDR2 SNEGSKA (reference sequence). CDR3: CSASAGTGGSLSGTDTQYF. CDR3 in DNA: TGCAGTGCTAGTGCCGGGACAGGGGGGTCATTGTCGGGCACAGATACGCAGTATTTT.

The chain joins TRBV25-1 to TRBJ2-2, with D perhaps matching TRBD1 (6 bases). The CDR3 covers 15 residues. V gave up 7 bases and J gave up 3 bases, with 15 bases separating them. From germline, CDR1 is MGHDK and CDR2 SYGVNS. The CDR3 protein is CASTHGQTYTGELFF. CDR3 coding DNA: TGTGCCAGCACCCACGGACAGACATACACCGGGGAGCTGTTTTTT.

CDR3 DNA: TGTGCCAGCAGTTACGCGCCGGGGACAGACTATGGCTACACCTTC. This translates into CASSYAPGTDYGYTF. The V call is TRBV6-2 or TRBV6-3, the J call TRBJ1-2; TRBD1 aligns across 7 bases. The CDR3 has 15 residues. The V and J ends lost 2 bases and 3 bases, in that order; junction bases with no gene match: 6. The germline V gene has CDR1 MNHEY and CDR2 SVGEGT.

The J gene is TRBJ2-3, the V gene TRBV6-2 or TRBV6-3, with a weak D call TRBD1 (5 bases). V was clipped by 0 bases and J by 4 bases, with 8 bases between them. In germline, CDR1 is MNHEY, CDR2 SVGEGT. This CDR3 region has 14 residues. CDR3 in amino acids: CASSYSGDPDTQYF. Written as DNA, the CDR3 is TGTGCCAGCAGTTACTCAGGGGATCCAGATACGCAGTATTTT.

This rearrangement joins TRBV11-2 to TRBJ2-1, with TRBD1 as a possible D gene (5 bases). Germline V lookup: CDR1 SGHAT, CDR2 FQNNGV. The length of the CDR3 is 16 residues. The V end was cut by 5 bases, the J end by 6 bases, with 20 bases between. The CDR3 DNA reads as TGTGCCAGCAGCCTTGTCCAGGGTTATCCCGGCAATGAGCAGTTCTTC. Amino acids: CASSLVQGYPGNEQFF.

The chain couples TRBV7-9 to TRBJ2-7; 7 bases match TRBD1. CDR1 and CDR2 (germline): SEHNR, FQNEAQ (reference sequence). With V trimmed by 5 bases and J by 3 bases, 7 bases remained unmatched. CDR3 length: 14 amino acids. CDR3 in DNA: TGTGCCAGCAGCGACAGGGACAGATTCTACGAGCAGTACTTC. Encoded protein: CASSDRDRFYEQYF.

V usage is TRBV3-1 (or the pseudogene TRBV3-2) and J usage is TRBJ1-6; D is possibly TRBD1 (6 bases). The germline gives CDR1 LGHDT, CDR2 YNNKEL (reference sequence). V lost 4 bases and J lost 0, with 13 bases in between. The CDR3 sequence is 17 residues long. This CDR3 is CASSRPTGSSYNSPLHF. The CDR3 nucleotides read TGTGCCAGCAGCCGGCCGACAGGAAGCTCCTATAATTCACCCCTCCACTTT.

The CDR3 DNA is TGTGCCAGCAGTTACGCCACCGTGGAGCGGAGTGAGCAGTTCTTC. Translated: CASSYATVERSEQFF. The gene calls are TRBV6-5 and TRBJ2-1, with TRBD2 as a possible D gene (5 bases). Between the trimmed V and J ends, which lost 2 bases and 9 bases, there was a span of 17 bases. The CDR3 totals 15 residues. Germline CDR1 and CDR2: MNHEY and SVGAGI.

The rearrangement uses TRBV4-1 and TRBJ1-1, with 10 bases identical to TRBD1. Trimming took 8 bases from V and 2 from J; bases not matched to a gene: 14. The CDR3 is made up of 17 amino acids. Looked up from germline, CDR1 is MGHRA and CDR2 is YSYEKL. In DNA, the CDR3 is TGCGCCAGCCGCAGCCCGGGACAGGGGCCGGGAAACACTGAAGCTTTCTTT. It specifies CASRSPGQGPGNTEAFF.

This chain links TRBV5-4 with TRBJ1-1; D is perhaps TRBD1 (5 bases). The ends were cut back, 2 bases at V and 4 bases at J, with 12 bases in the middle. The CDR3 contains 14 residues. Germline V gene lookup returns CDR1 SGHNT and CDR2 YYREEE (reference sequence). The CDR3 is CASSFGGSSTEAFF. The CDR3 nucleotides are TGTGCCAGCAGCTTCGGGGGTAGTAGCACTGAAGCTTTCTTT.

This chain joins TRBV24-1 and TRBJ2-1; 10 nucleotides align to TRBD1. Trimming removed 4 bases from V and 0 bases from J; junction bases left unmatched: 14. This CDR3 has 20 residues. The germline CDR1 and CDR2 sequences are KGHDR and SFDVKD. In nucleotides, the CDR3 is TGTGCCACCAGTGAACGCGACAGGGGGCGTGATAGAACCTCCTACAATGAGCAGTTCTTC. It codes for CATSERDRGRDRTSYNEQFF.

The rearrangement uses TRBV5-4 and TRBJ1-1, with D possibly TRBD1 on 6 matching bases. V shed 3 bases and J shed 4 bases, with 19 bases lying between them. This CDR3 spans 16 amino acids. Germline V gives CDR1 SGHNT, CDR2 YYREEE (reference sequence). CDR3 sequence: CASSSWDTYVGTEAFF. CDR3 bases: TGTGCCAGCAGCTCCTGGGACACCTATGTGGGCACTGAAGCTTTCTTT. The whole variable domain, remainder taken from reference TRBV5-4 and TRBJ1-1, is ETGVTQSPTHLIKTRGQQVTLRCSSQSGHNTVSWYQQALGQGPQFIFQYYREEENGRGNFPPRFSGLQFPNYSSELNVNALELDDSALYLCASSSWDTYVGTEAFFGQGTRLTVV.

A word on this clone: This sample includes further DNA sequences coding for the same CDR3. The CDR3 nucleotides read TGTGCCAGCAGCTTAGCGTCTGGGAGGGAGACCCAGTACTTC. Protein product: CASSLASGRETQYF. The J gene is TRBJ2-5, the V gene TRBV7-9; D is perhaps TRBD2 (6 bases). V shed 0 bases and J shed 5 bases, with 10 bases lying between them. CDR3 length: 14 residues. The germline V gene has CDR1 SEHNR and CDR2 FQNEAQ (reference sequence).

The rearrangement links TRBV2 to TRBJ2-3; D might be TRBD1 (5 bases). The CDR3 length is 13 residues. Per the germline V gene, CDR1 is SNHLY and CDR2 is FYNNEI. Trimming left V 4 bases short and J 2 bases short, with 7 bases between. In DNA, the CDR3 is TGTGCCAGCAGTGTGGGGCCCACAGATACGCAGTATTTT. Its protein is CASSVGPTDTQYF.

The chain employs TRBV27 and TRBJ1-1; a possible D gene is TRBD1 (6 bases). Trimming removed 0 bases from V and 4 bases from J, with 9 bases in between. There are 14 residues in the CDR3. The germline gives CDR1 MNHEY, CDR2 SMNVEV (reference sequence). In DNA form, the CDR3 reads TGTGCCAGCAGTTTATCGAGGGGGAGCACTGAAGCTTTCTTT. Translation gives CASSLSRGSTEAFF.

The gene calls are TRBV5-8 and TRBJ2-1, with TRBD2 matching 7 bases. The CDR3 length is 14 residues. The trim removed 9 bases at V and 10 bases at J, leaving 16 bases unmatched. CDR1 and CDR2 from the germline V gene are SGHTS and YDEGEE. The CDR3 DNA reads as TGTGCCACCCGCTCCGGGACTACCTTTTTAGAGCAGTTCTTC. Translating it yields CATRSGTTFLEQFF.

J is TRBJ2-3 and V is TRBV18, with D maybe TRBD2 (5 bases). The ends were cut back, 2 bases at V and 0 bases at J, with 12 bases in the middle. Germline CDR1 KGHSH, CDR2 LQKENI. The length of the CDR3 is 16 residues. The DNA of the CDR3 is TGTGCCAGCTCACCAATCTCGGGGATTAGCACAGATACGCAGTATTTT. Amino acid sequence: CASSPISGISTDTQYF.

The chain uses TRBV7-2 and TRBJ2-3, with D tentatively TRBD2 (6 bases). Trimming cost V 3 bases and J 3 bases, with 16 bases left between them. Germline CDR1 reads SGHTA; CDR2 reads FQGNSA. There are 16 residues in the CDR3. This CDR3 reads CASSLPGAGLTDTQYF. The CDR3 DNA is TGTGCCAGCAGCTTGCCCGGGGCGGGGTTGACAGATACGCAGTATTTT. The full variable domain, completed using reference TRBV7-2 and TRBJ2-3, is GAGVSQSPSNKVTEKGKDVELRCDPISGHTALYWYRQSLGQGLEFLIYFQGNSAPDKSGLPSDRFSAERTGGSVSTLTIQRTQQEDSAVYLCASSLPGAGLTDTQYFGPGTRLTVL.

The rearrangement uses TRBV5-1 and TRBJ1-4, with 7 bases identical to TRBD1. CDR1 is SGHRS, CDR2 YFSETQ, per germline. This CDR3 has 21 residues. V lost 4 bases to trimming and J lost 7 bases; unmatched junction nucleotides: 28. CDR3 amino acids: CASSRKSQQGQGMFMSEKLFF. The CDR3 DNA sequence: TGCGCCAGCAGCCGAAAGTCCCAACAGGGGCAGGGGATGTTCATGAGTGAAAAACTGTTTTTT. Full variable domain (remainder filled in from reference TRBV5-1 and TRBJ1-4): KAGVTQTPRYLIKTRGQQVTLSCSPISGHRSVSWYQQTPGQGLQFLFEYFSETQRNKGNFPGRFSGRQFSNSRSEMNVSTLELGDSALYLCASSRKSQQGQGMFMSEKLFFGSGTQLSVL.

The chain carries TRBV18 and TRBJ1-2, with D unclear. Germline V lookup: CDR1 KGHSH, CDR2 LQKENI. Trimming stripped 8 bases from V and 5 bases from J, with 21 bases between. The CDR3 is made up of 15 amino acids. The CDR3 sequence is CASAMAAQDGYGYTF. In DNA form, the CDR3 reads TGTGCCAGCGCAATGGCAGCCCAGGATGGTTATGGCTACACCTTC.

V usage is TRBV5-4 and J usage is TRBJ2-2; 8 bases align to TRBD2. Trimming removed 2 bases from V and 6 bases from J; junction bases left unmatched: 9. Germline V gene sequence: CDR1 SGHNT, CDR2 YYREEE (reference sequence). CDR3 length: 16 amino acids. The CDR3 region has the DNA TGTGCCAGCAGCTTAAAAGCGGGAGCCCGACCCGGGGAGCTGTTTTTT. As protein: CASSLKAGARPGELFF.

This clone was seen a single time. The chain combines TRBV3-1 (or the pseudogene TRBV3-2) with TRBJ1-3; 8 nucleotides align to TRBD1. This CDR3 contains 15 residues. Germline trimming cut 4 bases from V and 2 bases from J; bases unmatched to any gene: 4. Per germline, CDR1 LGHDT and CDR2 YNNKEL (reference sequence). CDR3 protein: CASSLRTGTGNTIYF. CDR3 in DNA: TGTGCCAGCAGCCTCCGGACAGGGACTGGAAACACCATATATTTT.

CDR3 region: CASSPTYGTGQLGNTEAFF. Here the CDR3 DNA reads TGCGCCAGCAGCCCCACTTACGGGACAGGACAACTTGGGAACACTGAAGCTTTCTTT. The chain recombines TRBV4-1 with TRBJ1-1, with 8 bases identical to TRBD1. V lost 4 bases to trimming and J lost 1 base; unmatched junction nucleotides: 17. CDR1 is MGHRA and CDR2 is YSYEKL in the germline V gene. The CDR3 contains 19 residues.

This clone has only a few counts. The chain links TRBV12-3 or TRBV12-4 to TRBJ1-1; 7 positions agree with TRBD1. The CDR3 extends over 13 amino acids. Trimming took 0 bases from V and 7 from J; bases not matched to a gene: 2. The CDR3 reads CASSLAGGLEAFF. CDR3 DNA sequence: TGTGCCAGCAGTTTAGCAGGGGGCCTTGAAGCTTTCTTT.